These T cell receptor beta chains were read from a single sample in a study of blood T cell repertoires in COVID-19. Produced via immunoSEQ multiplex PCR; TCRdb's table is partial and in-frame only. The sample consists of around 250,000 clones, 80% to 90% of them appearing once. The specimen was PBMCs or T cells enriched from blood (not recorded which). All receptors come from a woman aged 45-60 years who had recovered from COVID-19. Both conserved end residues are part of each CDR3. Each record gives: J gene, clone size, D gene, V gene, CDR3 protein, CDR3 DNA. The D gene is left open where the match is weak. Size is omitted from some rows. Given values are once, few, many or a class for expanded clones.

TRBJ1-5 | . | TRBD1 | TRBV3-1/TRBV3-2 | CASSQGGTGSNQPQHF | TGTGCCAGCAGCCAGGGGGGGACAGGAAGCAATCAGCCCCAGCATTTT
TRBJ2-5 | few | TRBD2 | TRBV5-1 | CASSLAGAGGPQETQYF | TGCGCCAGCAGCTTGGCCGGGGCGGGAGGGCCCCAAGAGACCCAGTACTTC
TRBJ2-7 | . | TRBD2 | TRBV7-3 | CASSLMSAGDLLEQYF | TGTGCCAGCAGCTTAATGTCGGCGGGAGACCTCCTCGAGCAGTACTTC
TRBJ2-3 | . | . | TRBV5-1 | CASRDSGSTDTQYF | TGCGCCAGCAGGGATAGCGGAAGCACAGATACGCAGTATTTT
TRBJ1-5 | . | TRBD1 | TRBV7-3 | CASSTTGLDQPQHF | TGTGCCAGCAGCACGACAGGGTTGGATCAGCCCCAGCATTTT
TRBJ2-1 | . | . | TRBV7-9 | CASSLGLDPNYNEQFF | TGTGCCAGCAGCTTAGGACTAGACCCAAATTACAATGAGCAGTTCTTC
TRBJ2-7 | . | TRBD1 | TRBV27 | CASRRTGRTYEQYF | TGTGCCAGCCGGCGGACAGGGCGTACCTACGAGCAGTACTTC
TRBJ2-2 | . | . | TRBV28 | CASSHFRTLPWGELFF | TGTGCCAGCAGTCACTTTCGGACACTACCCTGGGGGGAGCTGTTTTTT
TRBJ1-3 | . | . | TRBV5-1 | CASSLGQANTIYF | TGCGCCAGCAGCTTGGGACAGGCAAACACCATATATTTT
TRBJ1-3 | . | TRBD1 | TRBV18 | CASSLRQGIGGNTIYF | TGTGCCAGCTCACTCAGACAGGGGATAGGAGGAAACACCATATATTTT
TRBJ1-2 | . | TRBD1 | TRBV27 | CASGSQGLDYGYTF | TGTGCCAGCGGATCACAGGGGTTGGACTATGGCTACACCTTC
TRBJ1-4 | . | . | TRBV15 | CATSRDPVSTNEKLFF | TGTGCCACCAGCAGAGACCCGGTGTCCACTAATGAAAAACTGTTTTTT
TRBJ1-6 | few | . | TRBV7-2 | CASSSFPRGNNSPLHF | TGTGCCAGCAGCTCCTTTCCCAGGGGAAATAATTCACCCCTCCACTTT
TRBJ2-5 | . | . | TRBV28 | CASSLSAAQETQYF | TGTGCCAGCAGTTTATCGGCGGCCCAAGAGACCCAGTACTTC
TRBJ2-3 | . | TRBD2 | TRBV7-6 | CASSLGLADSTDTQYF | TGTGCCAGCAGCCTTGGACTAGCGGATAGCACAGATACGCAGTATTTT
TRBJ2-6 | . | . | TRBV18 | CASSKLEAMPRSGANVLTF | TGTGCCAGCTCCAAACTAGAGGCAATGCCCCGCTCTGGGGCCAACGTCCTGACTTTC
TRBJ1-5 | . | . | TRBV19 | CASSIIGRGRQPQHF | TGTGCCAGTAGTATAATCGGCAGGGGTCGTCAGCCCCAGCATTTT
TRBJ2-1 | . | . | TRBV6-1 | CASSEVRRIVPNEQFF | TGTGCCAGCAGTGAAGTAAGGCGGATCGTCCCGAATGAGCAGTTCTTC
TRBJ2-1 | . | TRBD2 | TRBV15 | CATSSPNGGLAGDGFF | TGTGCCACCAGCAGTCCCAACGGGGGACTAGCGGGAGATGGGTTCTTC
TRBJ2-2 | . | TRBD1 | TRBV5-1 | CASSLADRGTGELFF | TGCGCCAGCAGCTTGGCCGACAGGGGGACCGGGGAGCTGTTTTTT
TRBJ2-2 | . | TRBD2 | TRBV28 | CASINLAGERRTGELFF | TGTGCCAGCATTAACTTAGCGGGCGAGAGGCGGACCGGGGAGCTGTTTTTT
TRBJ1-1 | . | . | TRBV14 | CASSKITGRSNTEAFF | TGTGCCAGCAGCAAAATAACAGGCCGAAGCAACACTGAAGCTTTCTTT
TRBJ2-3 | . | TRBD2 | TRBV29-1 | CSVTGLAATDTQYF | TGCAGCGTTACCGGACTAGCGGCCACAGATACGCAGTATTTT
TRBJ1-5 | . | . | TRBV6-5 | CASSPTGSNQPQHF | TGTGCCAGCAGTCCGACAGGTAGCAATCAGCCCCAGCATTTT
TRBJ1-1 | . | TRBD1 | TRBV6-5 | CASRKTGVRAEAFF | TGTGCCAGCAGGAAGACAGGGGTAAGGGCTGAAGCTTTCTTT
TRBJ1-1 | . | TRBD1 | TRBV18 | CASSTTGGNTEAFF | TGTGCCAGCTCAACGACAGGGGGCAACACTGAAGCTTTCTTT
TRBJ2-3 | . | TRBD2 | TRBV27 | CASSQWTSGNTDTQYF | TGTGCCAGCAGTCAATGGACTAGCGGGAACACAGATACGCAGTATTTT
TRBJ1-3 | . | . | TRBV6-5 | CASILGLDTIYF | TGTGCCAGCATTCTCGGGTTGGACACCATATATTTT
TRBJ1-1 | . | . | TRBV5-1 | CASSFMTGENTEAFF | TGCGCCAGCAGCTTCATGACAGGAGAGAACACTGAAGCTTTCTTT
TRBJ1-4 | . | . | TRBV5-5 | CASRPGKGANEKLFF | TGTGCCAGCAGACCTGGCAAGGGGGCTAATGAAAAACTGTTTTTT
TRBJ2-3 | . | TRBD2 | TRBV24-1 | CATSDGGGRQNTQYF | TGTGCCACCAGTGATGGGGGGGGAAGACAGAATACGCAGTATTTT
TRBJ1-3 | . | TRBD1 | TRBV20-1 | CSASNRGDGNTIYF | TGCAGTGCTAGTAACAGGGGAGATGGAAACACCATATATTTT
TRBJ2-2 | many | . | TRBV5-4 | CASSPGQNTGELFF | TGTGCCAGCAGCCCGGGACAGAACACCGGGGAGCTGTTTTTT
TRBJ1-6 | . | . | TRBV7-9 | CASSLTGTPYNSPLHF | TGTGCCAGCAGCTTAACAGGGACCCCCTATAATTCACCCCTCCACTTT
TRBJ1-6 | . | . | TRBV19 | CASSILGADNSPLHF | TGTGCCAGTAGTATTTTGGGGGCGGATAATTCACCCCTCCACTTT
TRBJ2-7 | . | TRBD2 | TRBV12-5 | CASALLWLAGDRASYEQYF | TGTGCTAGTGCTTTGCTTTGGCTAGCGGGAGACCGGGCTTCCTACGAGCAGTACTTC
TRBJ2-1 | . | TRBD2 | TRBV27 | CASSYLGREKREGLDEQFF | TGTGCCAGCAGTTATTTGGGGCGGGAGAAGCGGGAGGGCCTGGATGAGCAGTTCTTC
TRBJ1-2 | once | TRBD1 | TRBV5-1 | CASSPGQGSRDYGYTF | TGCGCCAGCAGCCCGGGACAGGGTTCCCGTGACTATGGCTACACCTTC
TRBJ1-2 | . | TRBD1 | TRBV6-5 | CASSYSEGAGGYTF | TGTGCCAGCAGTTACTCGGAGGGGGCGGGAGGCTACACCTTC
TRBJ2-1 | . | . | TRBV6-4 | CASRQTGTGNEQFF | TGTGCCAGCAGACAAACAGGGACCGGCAATGAGCAGTTCTTC
TRBJ1-1 | . | . | TRBV7-9 | CASSLARLNTEAFF | TGTGCCAGCAGCTTAGCGCGGTTGAACACTGAAGCTTTCTTT
TRBJ1-5 | . | . | TRBV3-1/TRBV3-2 | CASSQAESNQPQHF | TGTGCCAGCAGCCAAGCTGAGAGCAATCAGCCCCAGCATTTT
TRBJ1-3 | . | TRBD1 | TRBV19 | CASRDRALGNTIYF | TGTGCCAGTCGGGACAGAGCTCTTGGAAACACCATATATTTT
TRBJ1-2 | . | TRBD1 | TRBV19 | CASSPTGGWGYTF | TGTGCCAGTAGCCCCACAGGGGGCTGGGGCTACACCTTC